This T cell receptor beta chain was captured by sequencing in a study of blood T cell repertoires in COVID-19. The CDR3 runs 13 residues. V gave up 7 bases and J gave up 4 bases, with 13 bases separating them. Germline V gene sequence: CDR1 SNHLY, CDR2 FYNNEI. Sequencing used immunoSEQ multiplex PCR; TCRdb keeps in-frame clones, though not all of them. The sample has approximately 280,000 clones; 70% to 90% are singletons. Sequencing was done on a sample of peripheral blood. The genes are TRBV2 and TRBJ1-2; D perhaps matches TRBD1 (5 bases). This clonotype was obtained from a man aged 18 to 35 with active or convalescent COVID-19. CDR3 nucleotide sequence: TGTGCCAGCACTACCAGGGTCACCTATGGCTACACCTTC. Translated, it gives CASTTRVTYGYTF.